This paragraph covers one TCR beta chain sequence. This entry is derived from a study of shared T cell receptors in the human thymus. TCRdb keeps only in-frame clones here, not all; method: immunoSEQ multiplex PCR. The data show more than 550,000 clones, with about 90% seen just once and over 0.008% held by the top ten. This sample also belongs to another study, concerning human thymus T cells. From that paper: Resected material from corrective heart surgery provided the thymus tissue analysed. What appeared biased in thymic and blood repertoires was the usage of V and J genes. Highly overlapping thymic repertoires in unrelated individuals were reported by related research.

Sequencing was performed on thymocytes. This sequence was found in a boy younger than two with a congenital heart defect.

Here the CDR3 DNA reads TGTGCCAGCAGCTTATCCCTACAGGGTCCTGGGCCCTATCAGCCCCAGCATTTT. Protein sequence: CASSLSLQGPGPYQPQHF. This sequence joins TRBV7-2 and TRBJ1-5, with a possible D match to TRBD1 (6 bases). This CDR3 spans 18 amino acids. Germline CDR1 SGHTA, CDR2 FQGNSA. Trimming removed 2 bases at V and 5 bases at J, with 22 bases between.